This entry is about one TCR beta chain. Its antigen is undetermined. The germline CDR1 and CDR2 sequences are SGHTA and FQGNSA. This CDR3 spans 15 amino acids. Trimming at V came to 2 bases and at J to 6 bases, leaving 4 bases not matched to a gene. A multiplex PCR was run with 60 Vbeta primers and 13 Jbeta primers. The data were produced by immunoSEQ multiplex PCR, yet TCRdb's version contains in-frame clones alone and is incomplete. Counted here are fewer than 120,000 clones, more than 65% occurring once; the ten biggest clones make up 6.2%. This sample is drawn from a study of cytomegalovirus exposure and HLA in healthy donors. Study outcomes and limitations: CMV serostatus was the sole immune exposure data available. Association of 15,000 to 20,000 TCR beta sequences with HLA alleles was found at 0.05 false discovery rate in a later analysis. The study labeled more than 150 TCR beta chains cytomegalovirus-associated.

The sample taken for sequencing was PBMCs. V is TRBV7-2 and J is TRBJ1-4; the match to TRBD1 covers 9 bases. The receptor was isolated from a young man in good health and CMV-seropositive. Here the CDR3 reads CASSLFWTGDEKLFF. The CDR3 DNA reads TGTGCCAGCAGCTTATTTTGGACAGGGGATGAAAAACTGTTTTTT.